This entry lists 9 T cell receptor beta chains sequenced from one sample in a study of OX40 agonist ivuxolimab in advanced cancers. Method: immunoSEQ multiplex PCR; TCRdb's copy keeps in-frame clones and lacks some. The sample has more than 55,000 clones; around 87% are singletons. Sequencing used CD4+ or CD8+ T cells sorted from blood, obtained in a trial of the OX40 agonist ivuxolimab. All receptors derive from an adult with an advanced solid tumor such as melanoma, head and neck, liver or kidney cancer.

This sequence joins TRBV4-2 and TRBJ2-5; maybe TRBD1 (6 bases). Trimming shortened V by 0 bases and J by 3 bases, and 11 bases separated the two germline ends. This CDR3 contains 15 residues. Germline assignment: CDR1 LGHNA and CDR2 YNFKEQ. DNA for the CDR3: TGTGCCAGCAGCCAAGACAGATACAGGGAAGAGACCCAGTACTTC. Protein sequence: CASSQDRYREETQYF.

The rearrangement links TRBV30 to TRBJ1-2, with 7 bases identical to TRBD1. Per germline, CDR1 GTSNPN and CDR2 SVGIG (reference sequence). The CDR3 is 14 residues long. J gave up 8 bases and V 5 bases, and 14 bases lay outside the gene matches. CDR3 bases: TGTGCCTGGGGGAAGACACAGGGGATAGTGGGCTACACCTTC. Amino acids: CAWGKTQGIVGYTF.

The CDR3 coding sequence is TGTGCCTCGAATCCCCGGGACAGGGTCCCCTACACCTTC. Its protein is CASNPRDRVPYTF. The V gene is TRBV30, the J gene TRBJ1-2; 9 positions match TRBD1. Germline V gene lookup returns CDR1 GTSNPN and CDR2 SVGIG (reference sequence). J lost 10 bases, V lost 7 bases, and 13 bases had no gene match. CDR3 size: 13 residues.

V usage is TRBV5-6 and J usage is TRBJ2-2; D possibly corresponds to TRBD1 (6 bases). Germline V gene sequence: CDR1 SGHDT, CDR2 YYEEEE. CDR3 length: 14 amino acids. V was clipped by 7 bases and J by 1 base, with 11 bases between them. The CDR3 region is CASFRTVNTGELFF. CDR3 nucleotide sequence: TGTGCCAGCTTCCGGACAGTGAACACCGGGGAGCTGTTTTTT.

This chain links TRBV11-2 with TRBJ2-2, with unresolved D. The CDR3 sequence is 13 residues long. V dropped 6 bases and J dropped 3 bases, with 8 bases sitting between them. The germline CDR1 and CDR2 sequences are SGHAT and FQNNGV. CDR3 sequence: CASRYLYTGELFF. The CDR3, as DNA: TGTGCCAGCAGGTATCTCTACACCGGGGAGCTGTTTTTT.

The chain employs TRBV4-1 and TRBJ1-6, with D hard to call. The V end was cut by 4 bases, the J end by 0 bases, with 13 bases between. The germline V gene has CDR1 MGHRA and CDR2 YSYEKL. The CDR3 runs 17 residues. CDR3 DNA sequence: TGCGCCAGCAGCCCTACGCGGCAGAGCTCCTATAATTCACCCCTCCACTTT. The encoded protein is CASSPTRQSSYNSPLHF.

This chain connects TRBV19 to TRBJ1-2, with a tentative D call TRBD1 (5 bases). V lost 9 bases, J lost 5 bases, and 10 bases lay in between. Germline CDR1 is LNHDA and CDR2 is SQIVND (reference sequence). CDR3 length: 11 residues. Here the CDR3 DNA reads TGTGCCAGCGACCAGGGTTATGGCTACACCTTC. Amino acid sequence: CASDQGYGYTF.

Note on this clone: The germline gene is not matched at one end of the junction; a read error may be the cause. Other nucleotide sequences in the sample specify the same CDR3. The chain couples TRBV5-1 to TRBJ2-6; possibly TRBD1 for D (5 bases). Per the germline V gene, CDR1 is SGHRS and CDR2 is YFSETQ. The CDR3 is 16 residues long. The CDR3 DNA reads TGCGCCAGCAGCTTGGACTCAGGGTCTGGGGCCAACGTCCTGACCTTC. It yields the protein CASSLDSGSGANVLTF.

CDR3: CSALAGNLDNEQFF. CDR3 DNA: TGCAGCGCCCTAGCGGGAAACCTCGATAATGAGCAGTTCTTC. The rearrangement joins TRBV29-1 to TRBJ2-1; the match to TRBD2 covers 9 bases. The V segment lost 7 bases and the J segment 7 bases; nucleotides outside the gene matches: 11. The CDR3 runs 14 residues. Looked up from germline, CDR1 is SQVTM and CDR2 is ANQGSEA.